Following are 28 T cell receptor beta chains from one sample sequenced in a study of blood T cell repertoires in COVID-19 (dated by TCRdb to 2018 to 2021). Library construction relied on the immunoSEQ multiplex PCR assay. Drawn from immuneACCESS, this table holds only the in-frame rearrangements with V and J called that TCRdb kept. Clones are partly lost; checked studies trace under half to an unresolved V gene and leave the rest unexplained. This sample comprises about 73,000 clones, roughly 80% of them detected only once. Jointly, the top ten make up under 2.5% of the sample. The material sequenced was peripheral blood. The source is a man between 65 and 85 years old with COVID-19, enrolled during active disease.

The DNA of the CDR3 is TGTGCCAGCAGCTTCGGGACAGGGAGCTCTGGGGCCAACGTCCTGACTTTC. It specifies CASSFGTGSSGANVLTF. The chain is built from TRBV7-3 and TRBJ2-6, with TRBD1 matching over 9 bases. The junction had 3 bases not matched to a gene; V was cut back by 3 bases and J by 0 bases. The CDR3 sequence is 17 residues long. Germline CDR1 reads SGHTA; CDR2 reads FQGTGA. The full variable domain, completed using reference TRBV7-3 and TRBJ2-6, is GAGVSQTPSNKVTEKGKYVELRCDPISGHTALYWYRQSLGQGPEFLIYFQGTGAADDSGLPNDRFFAVRPEGSVSTLKIQRTERGDSAVYLCASSFGTGSSGANVLTFGAGSRLTVL.

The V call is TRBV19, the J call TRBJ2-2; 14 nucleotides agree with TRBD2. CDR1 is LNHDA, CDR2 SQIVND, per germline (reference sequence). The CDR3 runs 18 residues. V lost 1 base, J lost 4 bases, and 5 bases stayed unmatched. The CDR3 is CASSIVGLAGVSTGELFF. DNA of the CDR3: TGTGCCAGTAGTATAGTGGGACTAGCGGGAGTAAGCACCGGGGAGCTGTTTTTT. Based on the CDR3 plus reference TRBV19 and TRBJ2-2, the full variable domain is DGGITQSPKYLFRKEGQNVTLSCEQNLNHDAMYWYRQDPGQGLRLIYYSQIVNDFQKGDIAEGYSVSREKKESFPLTVTSAQKNPTAFYLCASSIVGLAGVSTGELFFGEGSRLTVL.

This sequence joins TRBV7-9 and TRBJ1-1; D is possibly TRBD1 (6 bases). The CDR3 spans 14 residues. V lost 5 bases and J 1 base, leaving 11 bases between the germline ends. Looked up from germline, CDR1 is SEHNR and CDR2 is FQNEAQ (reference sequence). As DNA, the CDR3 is TGTGCCAGCAGCATACAGGGTGGGAACACTGAAGCTTTCTTT. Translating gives CASSIQGGNTEAFF.

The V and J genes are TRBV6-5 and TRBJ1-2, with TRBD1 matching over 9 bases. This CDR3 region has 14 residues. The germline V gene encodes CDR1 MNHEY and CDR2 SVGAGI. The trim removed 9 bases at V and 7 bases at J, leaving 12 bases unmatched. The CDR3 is CASHRDRVSVGYTF. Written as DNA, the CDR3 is TGTGCCAGTCATCGGGACAGGGTGTCGGTTGGCTACACCTTC.

This CDR3 is CATSRGLTYEQYF. Written as DNA, the CDR3 is TGTGCCACCAGCAGAGGGCTGACCTACGAGCAGTACTTC. The V and J genes are TRBV15 and TRBJ2-7; no clear D gene. Germline V gives CDR1 LNHNV, CDR2 YYDKDF (reference sequence). V was cut by 1 base and J by 2 bases, with 6 bases left in between. The CDR3 has 13 residues. The variable domain in full, with the rest retrieved from reference TRBV15 and TRBJ2-7, is DAMVIQNPRYQVTQFGKPVTLSCSQTLNHNVMYWYQQKSSQAPKLLFHYYDKDFNNEADTPDNFQSRRPNTSFCFLDIRSPGLGDTAMYLCATSRGLTYEQYFGPGTRLTVT.

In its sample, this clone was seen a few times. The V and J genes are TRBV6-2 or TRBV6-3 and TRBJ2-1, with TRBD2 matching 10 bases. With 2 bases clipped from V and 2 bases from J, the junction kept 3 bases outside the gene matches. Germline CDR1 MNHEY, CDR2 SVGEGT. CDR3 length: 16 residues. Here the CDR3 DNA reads TGTGCCAGCAGTTACGGCACTAGCGGGACCTACAATGAGCAGTTCTTC. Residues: CASSYGTSGTYNEQFF.

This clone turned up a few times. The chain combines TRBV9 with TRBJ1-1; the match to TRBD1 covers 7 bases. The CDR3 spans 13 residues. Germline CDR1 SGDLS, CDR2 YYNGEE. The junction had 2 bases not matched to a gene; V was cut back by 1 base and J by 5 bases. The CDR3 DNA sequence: TGTGCCAGCAGCGTAAGGGACAGTACTGAAGCTTTCTTT. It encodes CASSVRDSTEAFF.

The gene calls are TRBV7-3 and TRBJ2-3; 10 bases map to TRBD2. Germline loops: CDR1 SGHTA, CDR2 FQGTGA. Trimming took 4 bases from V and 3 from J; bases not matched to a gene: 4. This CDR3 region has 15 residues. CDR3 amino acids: CASSWASGSTDTQYF. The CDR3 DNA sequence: TGTGCCAGCAGCTGGGCTAGCGGGAGTACAGATACGCAGTATTTT.

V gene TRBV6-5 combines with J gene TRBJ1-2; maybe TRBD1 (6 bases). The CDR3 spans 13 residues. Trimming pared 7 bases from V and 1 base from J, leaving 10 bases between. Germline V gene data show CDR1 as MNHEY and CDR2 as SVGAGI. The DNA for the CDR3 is TGTGCCAGCACCGGGACACTTAACTATGGCTACACCTTC. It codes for CASTGTLNYGYTF.

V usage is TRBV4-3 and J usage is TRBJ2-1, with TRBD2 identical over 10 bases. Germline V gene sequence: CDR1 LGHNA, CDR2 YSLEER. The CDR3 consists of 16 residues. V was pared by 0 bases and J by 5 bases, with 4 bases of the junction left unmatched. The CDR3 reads CASSQEVLAGNNEQFF. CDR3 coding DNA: TGCGCCAGCAGCCAAGAGGTACTAGCGGGAAACAATGAGCAGTTCTTC.

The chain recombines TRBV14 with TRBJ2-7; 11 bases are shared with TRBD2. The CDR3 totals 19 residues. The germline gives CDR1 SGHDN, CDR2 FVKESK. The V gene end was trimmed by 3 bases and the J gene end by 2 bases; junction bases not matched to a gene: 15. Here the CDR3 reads CASSHNPTSGNYFTYEQYF. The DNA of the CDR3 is TGTGCCAGCAGCCATAACCCGACTAGCGGGAACTATTTTACCTACGAGCAGTACTTC.

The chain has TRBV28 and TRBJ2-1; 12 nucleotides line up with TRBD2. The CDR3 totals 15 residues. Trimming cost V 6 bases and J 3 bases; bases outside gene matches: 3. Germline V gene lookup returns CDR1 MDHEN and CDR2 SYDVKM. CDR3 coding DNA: TGTGCCAGCAGGACTAGCGGGGGCCTCTACAATGAGCAGTTCTTC. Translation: CASRTSGGLYNEQFF.

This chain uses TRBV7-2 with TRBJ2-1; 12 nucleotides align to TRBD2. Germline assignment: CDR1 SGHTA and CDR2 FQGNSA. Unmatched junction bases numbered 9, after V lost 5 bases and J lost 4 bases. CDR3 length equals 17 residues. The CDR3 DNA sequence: TGTGCCAGCAGCCCTACTCTAGCGGGAGGGCGTTACAATGAGCAGTTCTTC. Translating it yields CASSPTLAGGRYNEQFF.

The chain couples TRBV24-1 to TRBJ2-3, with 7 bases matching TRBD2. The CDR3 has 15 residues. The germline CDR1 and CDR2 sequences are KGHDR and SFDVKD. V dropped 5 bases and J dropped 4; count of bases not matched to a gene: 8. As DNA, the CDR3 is TGTGCCACCAGTGTCACCGGGACTACCTCAGATACGCAGTATTTT. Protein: CATSVTGTTSDTQYF.

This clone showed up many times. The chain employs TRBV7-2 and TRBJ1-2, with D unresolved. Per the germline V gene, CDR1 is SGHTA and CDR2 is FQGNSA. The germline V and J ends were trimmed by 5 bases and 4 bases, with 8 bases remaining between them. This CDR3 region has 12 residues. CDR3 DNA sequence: TGTGCCAGCAGCCCAAACAGCTATGGCTACACCTTC. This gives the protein CASSPNSYGYTF.

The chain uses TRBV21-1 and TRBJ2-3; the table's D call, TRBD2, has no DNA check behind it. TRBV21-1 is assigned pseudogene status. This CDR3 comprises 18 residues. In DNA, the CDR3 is TGTGCCAGCAGCAAAGGGTTTAAGTGGCGGACTAGCACAGATACGCAGTATTTT. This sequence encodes CASSKGFKWRTSTDTQYF.

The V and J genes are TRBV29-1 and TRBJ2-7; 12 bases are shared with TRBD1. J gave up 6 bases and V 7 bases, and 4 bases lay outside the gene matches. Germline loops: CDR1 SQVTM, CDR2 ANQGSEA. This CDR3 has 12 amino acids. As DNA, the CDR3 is TGCAGCGCCGGGACAGGGGGCGGCGAGCAGTACTTC. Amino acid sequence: CSAGTGGGEQYF.

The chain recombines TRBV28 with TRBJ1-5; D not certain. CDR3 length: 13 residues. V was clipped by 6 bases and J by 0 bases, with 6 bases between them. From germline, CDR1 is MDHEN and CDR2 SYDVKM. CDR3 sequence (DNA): TGTGCCAGCAGCCCCTATAGCAATCAGCCCCAGCATTTT. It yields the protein CASSPYSNQPQHF.

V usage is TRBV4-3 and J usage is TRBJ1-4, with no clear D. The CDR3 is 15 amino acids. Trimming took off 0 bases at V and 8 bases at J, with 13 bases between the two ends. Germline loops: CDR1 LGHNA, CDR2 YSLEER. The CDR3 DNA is TGCGCCAGCAGCCAAGAAACCAGATCGTACGAAAAACTGTTTTTT. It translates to CASSQETRSYEKLFF.

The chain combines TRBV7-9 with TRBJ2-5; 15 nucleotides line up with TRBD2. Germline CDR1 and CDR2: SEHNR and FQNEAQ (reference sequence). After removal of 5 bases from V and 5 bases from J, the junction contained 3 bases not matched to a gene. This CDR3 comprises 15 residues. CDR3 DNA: TGTGCCAGCAGCCCCGGGACTAGCGGGAGGGAGACCCAGTACTTC. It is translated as CASSPGTSGRETQYF.

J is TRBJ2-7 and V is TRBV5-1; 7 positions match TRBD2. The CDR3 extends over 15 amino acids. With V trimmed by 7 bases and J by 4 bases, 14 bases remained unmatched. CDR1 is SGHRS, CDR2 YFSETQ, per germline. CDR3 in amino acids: CASALMGEGSYEQYF. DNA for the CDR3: TGCGCCAGCGCCCTGATGGGGGAGGGGTCTTACGAGCAGTACTTC.

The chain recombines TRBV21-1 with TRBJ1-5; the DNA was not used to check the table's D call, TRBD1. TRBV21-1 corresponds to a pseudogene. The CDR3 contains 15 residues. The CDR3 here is CASSPNDRVRQPQHF. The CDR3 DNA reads TGTGCCAGCAGCCCGAATGACAGGGTACGTCAGCCCCAGCATTTT.

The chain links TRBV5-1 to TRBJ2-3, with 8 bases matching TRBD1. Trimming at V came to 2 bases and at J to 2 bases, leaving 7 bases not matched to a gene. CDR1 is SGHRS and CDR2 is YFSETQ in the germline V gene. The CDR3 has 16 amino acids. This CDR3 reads CASSFGEDRVTDTQYF. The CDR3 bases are TGCGCCAGCAGCTTCGGGGAGGACAGGGTCACAGATACGCAGTATTTT.

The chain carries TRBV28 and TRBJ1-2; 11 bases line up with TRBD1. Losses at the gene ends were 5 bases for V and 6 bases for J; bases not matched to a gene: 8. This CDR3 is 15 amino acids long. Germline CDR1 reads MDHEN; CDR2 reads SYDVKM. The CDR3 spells CASSTGTGGFNGYTF. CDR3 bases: TGTGCCAGCAGTACCGGGACAGGGGGTTTTAATGGCTACACCTTC.

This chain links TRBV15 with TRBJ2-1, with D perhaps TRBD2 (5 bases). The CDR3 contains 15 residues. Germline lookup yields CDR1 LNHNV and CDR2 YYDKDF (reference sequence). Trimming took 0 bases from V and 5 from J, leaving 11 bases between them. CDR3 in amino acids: CATSRDGLPNNEQFF. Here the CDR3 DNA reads TGTGCCACCAGCAGAGATGGACTGCCTAACAATGAGCAGTTCTTC.

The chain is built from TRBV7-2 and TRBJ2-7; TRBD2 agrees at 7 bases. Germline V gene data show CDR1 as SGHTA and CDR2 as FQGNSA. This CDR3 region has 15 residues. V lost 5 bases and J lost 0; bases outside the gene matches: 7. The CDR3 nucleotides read TGTGCCAGCAGCCCCCTGCGCGGGAGCTCCTACGAGCAGTACTTC. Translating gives CASSPLRGSSYEQYF.

The CDR3, as DNA: TGTGCCAGCGCAGGGCTTTGGGGCACGGACTATGGCTACACCTTC. Translated: CASAGLWGTDYGYTF. The rearrangement uses TRBV28 and TRBJ1-2; D might be TRBD1 (5 bases). The germline V gene has CDR1 MDHEN and CDR2 SYDVKM. CDR3 size: 15 residues. Trimming stripped 8 bases from V and 3 bases from J, with 19 bases between.

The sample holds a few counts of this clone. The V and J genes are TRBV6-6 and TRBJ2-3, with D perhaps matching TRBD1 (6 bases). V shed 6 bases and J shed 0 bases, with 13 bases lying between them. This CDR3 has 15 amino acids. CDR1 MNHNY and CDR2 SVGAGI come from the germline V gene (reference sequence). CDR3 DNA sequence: TGTGCCAGCAGACACACAGGGCCTAGCACAGATACGCAGTATTTT. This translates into CASRHTGPSTDTQYF.